This is a list of T cell receptor beta chains from one sample in a study of cytomegalovirus exposure and HLA in healthy donors. TCRdb's copy holds only in-frame clones and misses some; the assay was immunoSEQ multiplex PCR. The sample lists 170,000 or so clones, roughly 78% seen once, with 0.65% in the top ten. The material sequenced was PBMCs. The receptors derive from a boy aged 10-17 years in good health and CMV-seronegative. The CDR3 runs from the conserved cysteine through the conserved F or W. D genes are given only for firm matches. The size field is filled for only some rows; it gives once, few, many or a size class.

TRBD2,TRBV7-2,NA,TRBJ2-1,TGTGCCAGCAGCCCCGGACTAGCGGGCTACAATGAGCAGTTCTTC,CASSPGLAGYNEQFF
TRBD2,TRBV29-1,NA,TRBJ2-5,TGCAGCGTTACGACTAGCGGGGAGGAGACCCAGTACTTC,CSVTTSGEETQYF
NA,TRBV28,few,TRBJ1-1,TGTGCCAGCAGTTTAACAGCAAAGAAGAACACTGAAGCTTTCTTT,CASSLTAKKNTEAFF
NA,TRBV19,NA,TRBJ1-2,TGTGCCAGTAGTATAGGGAGAGGAGGCTACACCTTC,CASSIGRGGYTF
NA,TRBV5-5,NA,TRBJ2-2,TGTGCCAGCAGCTTCGGTCAGGGTCGGACCGGGGAGCTGTTTTTT,CASSFGQGRTGELFF
NA,TRBV12-5,NA,TRBJ2-7,TGTGCTAGTGGCACACAGGGAGCCTACGAGCAGTACTTC,CASGTQGAYEQYF
NA,TRBV7-9,few,TRBJ1-3,TGTGCCAGCAGCTTATTAAGCCGTCAGGGCCCTGGAAACACCATATATTTT,CASSLLSRQGPGNTIYF
NA,TRBV5-1,NA,TRBJ1-1,TGCGCCAGCAGCGGGGACAAATTAGTGAACACTGAAGCTTTCTTT,CASSGDKLVNTEAFF
NA,TRBV6-6,few,TRBJ1-1,TGTGCCAGCAGCCCCCCGTTGTCAGTTCCGAACACTGAAGCTTTCTTT,CASSPPLSVPNTEAFF
NA,TRBV6-5,NA,TRBJ1-2,TGTGCCAGCAGCATGACAGGCGAAAGGGGCTACACCTTC,CASSMTGERGYTF
NA,TRBV28,NA,TRBJ1-1,TGTGCCAGCAGTTTTAGCCCAGCGATGAGCACTGAAGCTTTCTTT,CASSFSPAMSTEAFF
NA,TRBV5-1,NA,TRBJ2-7,TGCGCCAGCAGCTTGGGGTCTCTGTACGAGCAGTACTTC,CASSLGSLYEQYF
NA,TRBV7-6,NA,TRBJ1-5,TGTGCCAGCAGCGAGGGCGGCGGGGGACGTTATAGCAATCAGCCCCAGCATTTT,CASSEGGGGRYSNQPQHF
TRBD2,TRBV15,once,TRBJ2-1,TGTGCCACCAGCAGAGTGGCTAGCGGGGGATACAATGAGCAGTTCTTC,CATSRVASGGYNEQFF